The 9 T cell receptor beta chains below were found in one sample sequenced in a study of cytomegalovirus exposure and HLA in healthy donors (dated by TCRdb to 2016 to 2017). The library was prepared using the immunoSEQ multiplex PCR assay. A mixture of 60 forward primers for TCR Vbeta segments and 13 reverse primers for TCR Jbeta segments was used in the multiplex PCR. Not all clones reach the TCRdb copy of this immuneACCESS table, which keeps in-frame sequences only. Checked studies attribute under half of the gap to unresolved V genes and leave the rest unexplained. Across this sample there are 150,000 to 200,000 clones, with nearly 80% seen only once. The ten largest clones add up to around 5.9% of the sample. Source material: PBMCs. The receptors derive from a woman aged 30 to 39 in good health and CMV-seropositive.

The J gene is TRBJ1-2, the V gene TRBV15; 8 bases align to TRBD1. This CDR3 has 14 amino acids. V trimming: 5 bases; J trimming: 2 bases; junction bases outside the gene matches: 4. The germline CDR1 and CDR2 sequences are LNHNV and YYDKDF (reference sequence). The CDR3 sequence: CATSQRQGNYGYTF. The CDR3 DNA sequence: TGTGCCACCAGCCAACGACAGGGGAACTATGGCTACACCTTC.

This chain uses TRBV10-1 with TRBJ1-6; 11 bases align to TRBD1. The V gene end was trimmed by 4 bases and the J gene end by 11 bases; junction bases not matched to a gene: 4. The CDR3 length is 14 residues. Germline V lookup: CDR1 WNHNN, CDR2 SYGVQD (reference sequence). The chain's CDR3 is CASSAGTGGPPLHF. The CDR3 nucleotides are TGCGCCAGCAGTGCCGGGACAGGGGGGCCACCCCTCCACTTT.

This chain uses TRBV27 with TRBJ2-7; D uncertain. Germline-derived CDR1 and CDR2 are MNHEY and SMNVEV (reference sequence). V lost 8 bases and J lost 2, with 13 bases in between. The CDR3 extends over 13 amino acids. The CDR3 DNA follows: TGTGCCAGCCAAGCACAGAACACCTACGAGCAGTACTTC. Amino acids: CASQAQNTYEQYF.

The chain couples TRBV10-2 to TRBJ2-7; 16 nucleotides align to TRBD2. V lost 2 bases to trimming and J lost 7 bases; unmatched junction nucleotides: 2. Germline-derived CDR1 and CDR2 are WSHSY and SAAADI. This CDR3 is 15 amino acids long. CDR3 sequence (DNA): TGCGCCAGCAGTGAGCAGGGACTAGCGGGAGGGGAGCAGTACTTC. Translated: CASSEQGLAGGEQYF.

The chain links TRBV19 to TRBJ1-1; D not resolved. V lost 8 bases, J lost 0 bases, and 10 bases lay in between. Germline V gene sequence: CDR1 LNHDA, CDR2 SQIVND (reference sequence). The CDR3 runs 13 residues. CDR3 sequence (DNA): TGTGCCAGTGGCTTCAGGATGAACACTGAAGCTTTCTTT. This gives the protein CASGFRMNTEAFF.

This rearrangement joins TRBV6-6 to TRBJ2-1; 10 bases are shared with TRBD2. Germline V lookup: CDR1 MNHNY, CDR2 SVGAGI (reference sequence). With V trimmed by 5 bases and J by 7 bases, 11 bases remained unmatched. This CDR3 has 16 residues. The CDR3 here is CASSPLAGDNWNEQFF. CDR3 nucleotides: TGTGCCAGCAGTCCCCTAGCGGGAGACAATTGGAATGAGCAGTTCTTC.

The chain has TRBV28 and TRBJ2-2; possible D gene TRBD2, 5 bases. V lost 2 bases, J lost 6 bases, and 7 bases lay in between. The CDR3 length is 13 residues. Per the germline V gene, CDR1 is MDHEN and CDR2 is SYDVKM. The CDR3 nucleotides read TGTGCCAGCAGTTTAGTGGGAGCCGGGGAGCTGTTTTTT. Translated, it gives CASSLVGAGELFF.

This chain joins TRBV14 and TRBJ1-6; the D is unclear. The CDR3 is 12 amino acids. V dropped 4 bases and J dropped 11 bases, with 9 bases sitting between them. Germline values: CDR1 SGHDN, CDR2 FVKESK. The CDR3 loop reads CASSPLGPPLHF. The CDR3 DNA is TGTGCCAGCAGCCCGCTTGGCCCACCCCTCCACTTT. Using reference TRBV14 and TRBJ1-6 for the parts outside the CDR3, the full variable domain is EAGVTQFPSHSVIEKGQTVTLRCDPISGHDNLYWYRRVMGKEIKFLLHFVKESKQDESGMPNNRFLAERTGGTYSTLKVQPAELEDSGVYFCASSPLGPPLHFGNGTRLTVT.

V and J are TRBV19 and TRBJ2-5; 7 bases fit TRBD1. The assigned J gene may be wrong: the sequence end matches TRBJ2-7 better. This CDR3 has 12 residues. Germline V lookup: CDR1 LNHDA, CDR2 SQIVND (reference sequence). The CDR3 loop is CASRQGSYEQYF. The CDR3, as DNA: TGTGCCAGCAGACAGGGATCCTACGAGCAGTACTTC.